This T cell receptor (beta chain) was profiled in a study of OX40 agonist ivuxolimab in advanced cancers. As for this clone: The same CDR3 can be traced to other DNA sequences in this sample.

Clones were read by immunoSEQ multiplex PCR, and TCRdb kept only the in-frame ones, dropping some. The table has some 100,000 clones, around 86% seen once. V lost 9 bases to trimming and J lost 8 bases; unmatched junction nucleotides: 12. The CDR3 spans 14 residues. Per the germline V gene, CDR1 is SNHLY and CDR2 is FYNNEI. This chain joins TRBV2 and TRBJ2-1; TRBD1 matches 8 bases. The origin of this receptor is an adult with an advanced solid tumor such as melanoma, head and neck, liver or kidney cancer. The sequences come from CD4+ or CD8+ T cells sorted from blood, collected in a trial of the OX40 agonist ivuxolimab. CDR3 bases: TGTGCCAGTTCGCCAGACAGGGGAAACGATGAGCAGTTCTTC. Its protein product is CASSPDRGNDEQFF.